This entry lists 28 T cell receptor beta chains sequenced from one sample in a study of breast tumors, draining lymph nodes, adjacent tissues. Breast cancer patients provided tissue from their axillary draining lymph nodes. One entry per CDR3 protein results from TCRdb running MiXCR on the multiplex PCR reads. The sample records approximately 230,000 distinct CDR3 sequences, roughly a third being singletons. The specimen was axillary lymph node tissue. These receptors were obtained from a female donor with breast cancer. Some clones in this sample may be carry-over from other donors' samples.

V and J are TRBV5-8 and TRBJ2-5, with D unresolved. Trimming removed 5 bases at V and 5 bases at J, with 19 bases between. Germline V CDR1 and CDR2: SGHTS, YDEGEE. This CDR3 has 15 amino acids. CDR3 amino acids: CASRSGQAARETQYF. For the CDR3, the DNA is TGTGCCAGCAGGTCCGGCCAGGCGGCGAGGGAGACCCAGTACTTC.

As concerns this clonotype: This clone may be a read error of a much larger clone one base away. V gene TRBV12-3 or TRBV12-4 combines with J gene TRBJ2-7; TRBD2 matches 9 bases. V lost 5 bases to trimming and J lost 3 bases; unmatched junction nucleotides: 5. The CDR3 is 14 residues long. CDR3 in amino acids: CASSSGGQYYEQYF. In nucleotides, the CDR3 is TGTGCCAGCAGTAGCGGGGGGCAGTACTACGAGCAGTACTTC.

This clonotype was detected ten times or more. The chain couples TRBV29-1 to TRBJ1-2; TRBD1 matches at 8 bases. The CDR3 extends over 13 amino acids. V shed 7 bases and J 4 bases; nucleotides not matched to a gene: 8. Germline V gives CDR1 SQVTM, CDR2 ANQGSEA. The CDR3 reads CSAGQGEAYGYTF. The CDR3 DNA follows: TGCAGCGCAGGACAGGGAGAGGCCTATGGCTACACCTTC.

This clonotype was seen repeatedly, ten times or more. The chain has TRBV5-1 and TRBJ2-2; the match to TRBD2 covers 8 bases. The CDR3 is 15 residues long. The germline CDR1 and CDR2 sequences are SGHRS and YFSETQ. Trimming at V came to 1 base and at J to 6 bases, leaving 5 bases not matched to a gene. The CDR3 is CASSLSGTRAGELFF. Written as DNA, the CDR3 is TGCGCCAGCAGCTTGAGCGGGACTAGGGCCGGGGAGCTGTTTTTT.

This clonotype came up a few times. The rearrangement uses TRBV5-4 and TRBJ2-2; 7 bases match TRBD2. The CDR3 length is 21 residues. V gave up 0 bases and J gave up 2 bases; unmatched junction bases: 19. Germline assignment: CDR1 SGHNT and CDR2 YYREEE (reference sequence). CDR3 region: CASSLELLLSGVPLNTGELFF. Written as DNA, the CDR3 is TGTGCCAGCAGCTTGGAATTGTTATTGAGCGGGGTCCCCTTAAACACCGGGGAGCTGTTTTTT.

This clonotype was picked up a small number of times. The rearrangement joins TRBV29-1 to TRBJ2-5; possibly TRBD2 for D (6 bases). The CDR3 contains 13 residues. The V end lost 3 bases, the J end lost 2 bases, and 10 bases lay between the germline ends. Germline V CDR1 and CDR2: SQVTM, ANQGSEA. DNA of the CDR3: TGCAGCGTTGAGGCGGGGCCTCAAGAGACCCAGTACTTC. As protein: CSVEAGPQETQYF.

This clonotype is medium-sized (0.01 to 0.1%). V usage is TRBV7-6 and J usage is TRBJ1-3, with D maybe TRBD1 (5 bases). V shed 1 base and J shed 4 bases, with 8 bases lying between them. CDR1 and CDR2 (germline): SGHVS, FNYEAQ. This CDR3 has 14 amino acids. In DNA form, the CDR3 reads TGTGCCAGCAGCTTAGGCGGGGGAGGAAACACCATATATTTT. Its translation is CASSLGGGGNTIYF.

Concerning this clonotype itself: Being one base from a much bigger clone, this may be a read error. The chain combines TRBV6-1 with TRBJ2-5; 7 nucleotides agree with TRBD1. Germline CDR1 MNHNS, CDR2 SASEGT. Trimming took 7 bases from V and 4 from J; bases not matched to a gene: 12. The CDR3 is 15 amino acids. CDR3 sequence: CASTLGQLEGETQYF. CDR3 sequence (DNA): TGTGCCAGCACCCTGGGACAGCTAGAGGGAGAGACCCAGTACTTC.

The chain links TRBV7-9 to TRBJ1-2; 9 bases map to TRBD1. The germline CDR1 and CDR2 sequences are SEHNR and FQNEAQ (reference sequence). CDR3 length: 14 amino acids. Losses at the gene ends were 2 bases for V and 4 bases for J; bases not matched to a gene: 2. The CDR3 sequence is CASSLWGQGYGYTF. The CDR3 DNA follows: TGTGCCAGCAGCTTATGGGGACAGGGCTATGGCTACACCTTC.

This clonotype showed up many times. CDR3 region: CSVVGSPYEQYF. CDR3 DNA sequence: TGCAGCGTTGTGGGCAGCCCCTACGAGCAGTACTTC. The V call is TRBV29-1, the J call TRBJ2-7; D unclear. Germline CDR1 is SQVTM and CDR2 is ANQGSEA. V lost 4 bases, J lost 2 bases, and 9 bases lay in between. The CDR3 consists of 12 residues.

This clonotype appeared many times. The chain links TRBV2 to TRBJ2-1, with 13 bases lining up with TRBD2. This CDR3 has 16 amino acids. With V trimmed by 6 bases and J by 8 bases, 10 bases remained unmatched. Germline-derived CDR1 and CDR2 are SNHLY and FYNNEI. DNA of the CDR3: TGTGCCAGCAGAAGAACTAGCGGGGGGGCTGGGGATGAGCAGTTCTTC. It yields the protein CASRRTSGGAGDEQFF. The full variable domain, rest sourced from reference TRBV2 and TRBJ2-1, is EPEVTQTPSHQVTQMGQEVILRCVPISNHLYFYWYRQILGQKVEFLVSFYNNEISEKSEIFDDQFSVERPDGSNFTLKIRSTKLEDSAMYFCASRRTSGGAGDEQFFGPGTRLTVL.

The table lists this clonotype with many counts. This chain links TRBV2 with TRBJ2-7; no reliable D call. CDR3 length: 13 amino acids. The V end was cut by 1 base, the J end by 2 bases, with 6 bases between. Germline values: CDR1 SNHLY, CDR2 FYNNEI. Written as DNA, the CDR3 is TGTGCCAGCAGTGAAGGGGCCACCTACGAGCAGTACTTC. Translating it yields CASSEGATYEQYF. Full variable domain (rest looked up from reference TRBV2 and TRBJ2-7): EPEVTQTPSHQVTQMGQEVILRCVPISNHLYFYWYRQILGQKVEFLVSFYNNEISEKSEIFDDQFSVERPDGSNFTLKIRSTKLEDSAMYFCASSEGATYEQYFGPGTRLTVT.

This clonotype occurred many times. The J gene is TRBJ2-3, the V gene TRBV7-8, with 8 bases fitting TRBD1. Losses at the gene ends were 1 base for V and 4 bases for J; bases not matched to a gene: 10. CDR1 is SGHVS and CDR2 is FQNEAQ in the germline V gene. This CDR3 is 17 amino acids long. This chain's CDR3 is CASSLVVRTGMADTQYF. In DNA, the CDR3 is TGTGCCAGCAGCTTAGTCGTTAGGACAGGGATGGCAGATACGCAGTATTTT. The complete variable domain, with remaining parts taken from reference TRBV7-8 and TRBJ2-3, reads GAGVSQSPRYKVAKRGQDVALRCDPISGHVSLFWYQQALGQGPEFLTYFQNEAQLDKSGLPSDRFFAERPEGSVSTLKIQRTQQEDSAVYLCASSLVVRTGMADTQYFGPGTRLTVL.

This clonotype showed up many times. CDR3 residues: CASSLGASNSPLHF. CDR3 coding DNA: TGTGCCAGCAGTTTGGGGGCAAGTAATTCACCCCTCCACTTT. This sequence joins TRBV12-3 or TRBV12-4 and TRBJ1-6, with D possibly TRBD1 on 6 matching bases. The CDR3 length is 14 residues. Trimming stripped 3 bases from V and 6 bases from J, with 9 bases between.

This clonotype was seen ten or more times. The chain links TRBV7-8 to TRBJ2-1; 10 bases are a match to TRBD2. CDR1 and CDR2 from the germline V gene are SGHVS and FQNEAQ. Trimming took 5 bases from V and 0 from J; bases not matched to a gene: 4. This CDR3 is built from 16 residues. The CDR3 reads CASSPIAGGSYNEQFF. The CDR3 bases are TGTGCCAGCAGCCCAATAGCGGGGGGCTCCTACAATGAGCAGTTCTTC.

Regarding this clonotype: A single base separates this from a much larger clone, so it may be a read error. This chain connects TRBV5-4 to TRBJ1-2; D unresolved. The germline V gene encodes CDR1 SGHNT and CDR2 YYREEE (reference sequence). The CDR3 spans 14 residues. CDR3 DNA sequence: TGTGCCAGCAGCTTGGAAGGCAGTAACTATGGCCACACCTTC. Translation gives CASSLEGSNYGHTF.

V gene TRBV20-1 combines with J gene TRBJ2-7; no clear D. V was shortened by 4 bases and J by 6 bases, with 16 bases between the two germline ends. This CDR3 region has 13 residues. Per the germline V gene, CDR1 is DFQATT and CDR2 is SNEGSKA (reference sequence). The CDR3 DNA follows: TGCAGTGCTACTCCACCGGACGGAACCGAGCAGTACGTC. Translated: CSATPPDGTEQYV.

This clonotype showed up many times. The chain employs TRBV5-6 and TRBJ2-7; 9 nucleotides line up with TRBD1. In germline, CDR1 is SGHDT, CDR2 YYEEEE. The CDR3 runs to 15 residues. V shed 3 bases, J shed 2 bases, and the junction held 6 bases outside the gene matches. CDR3 nucleotide sequence: TGTGCCAGCAGCTCCGGGACAGGGAGGACCTACGAGCAGTACTTC. Protein product: CASSSGTGRTYEQYF.

In this sample, this clonotype turned up a few times. One base away lies a much larger clone, so this may be a sequencing read error. This chain connects TRBV20-1 to TRBJ2-2, with a tentative D call TRBD1 (6 bases). The CDR3 is made up of 14 amino acids. Germline CDR1 reads DFQATT; CDR2 reads SNEGSKA (reference sequence). Written as DNA, the CDR3 is TGCAGTGCTAGAGTTGACAGGTCCACCGCGGAGCTGTTTTTT. This sequence encodes CSARVDRSTAELFF.

This clonotype was detected once. The chain recombines TRBV11-2 with TRBJ1-5; D is possibly TRBD1 (5 bases). Germline loops: CDR1 SGHAT, CDR2 FQNNGV. Deletions cut 8 bases from V and 6 bases from J, with 20 bases between. The length of the CDR3 is 15 residues. In DNA, the CDR3 is TGTGCCAGCCTTCCAGGGTTACCCCCCCTTCAGCCCCAGCATTTT. Amino acids: CASLPGLPPLQPQHF.

In its sample, this clonotype was seen many times. The J gene is TRBJ2-5, the V gene TRBV5-1; 9 nucleotides agree with TRBD2. The CDR3 contains 14 residues. J gave up 3 bases and V 5 bases, and 5 bases lay outside the gene matches. CDR1 SGHRS and CDR2 YFSETQ come from the germline V gene. CDR3 sequence: CASSPSSGKETQYF. The CDR3 coding sequence is TGCGCCAGCAGTCCGTCTAGCGGGAAAGAGACCCAGTACTTC.

A few counts support this clonotype. The chain joins TRBV5-5 to TRBJ1-6; unclear D gene. Germline V gene lookup returns CDR1 SGHKS and CDR2 YYEKEE (reference sequence). Trimming stripped 4 bases from V and 0 bases from J, with 17 bases between. The CDR3 sequence is 18 residues long. The CDR3 DNA follows: TGTGCCAGCAGCCTTTTCGGGTTGAGTAGCTCCTATAATTCACCCCTCCACTTT. Protein product: CASSLFGLSSSYNSPLHF.

This chain uses TRBV7-2 with TRBJ2-6; D uncertain. Germline lookup yields CDR1 SGHTA and CDR2 FQGNSA. The CDR3 extends over 14 amino acids. Between the trimmed V and J ends, which lost 5 bases and 4 bases, there was a span of 9 bases. CDR3 amino acids: CASSTLAGANVLTF. The CDR3, as DNA: TGTGCCAGCAGCACACTGGCGGGGGCCAACGTCCTGACTTTC.

The rearrangement links TRBV7-3 to TRBJ2-1, with 9 positions matching TRBD2. The CDR3 is 16 residues long. CDR1 SGHTA and CDR2 FQGTGA come from the germline V gene. With 2 bases clipped from V and 10 bases from J, the junction kept 12 bases outside the gene matches. The CDR3 region has the DNA TGTGCCAGCAGCTTAGTAGCGGGGGTTAACACCGGGGAGCAGTTCTTC. Protein sequence: CASSLVAGVNTGEQFF.

This clonotype was detected only once. V gene TRBV2 combines with J gene TRBJ1-5; D remains unclear. The V gene's germline CDR1 is SNHLY and CDR2 FYNNEI. Trimming took off 3 bases at V and 4 bases at J, with 10 bases between the two ends. The CDR3 is 14 amino acids. The CDR3 DNA follows: TGTGCCAGCAGTGAGTTGGGTCAAAATCAGCCCCAGCATTTT. Its translation is CASSELGQNQPQHF.

At least ten counts were recorded for this clonotype. The CDR3, as DNA: TGCAGTGCTAAAGGCAACAGGGGGAGAGAGACCCAGTACTTC. Its protein is CSAKGNRGRETQYF. The rearrangement joins TRBV20-1 to TRBJ2-5, with 8 bases fitting TRBD1. The ends lost 4 bases at V and 4 bases at J; junction bases unmatched: 8. This CDR3 is 14 amino acids long. Germline V CDR1 and CDR2: DFQATT, SNEGSKA (reference sequence).

The genes are TRBV6-5 and TRBJ1-2; D may be TRBD1 (5 bases). This CDR3 spans 15 amino acids. The V and J ends lost 5 bases and 0 bases respectively, with 13 bases between them. The germline gives CDR1 MNHEY, CDR2 SVGAGI. The CDR3 region has the DNA TGTGCCAGCAGTCACACCGGGGGGGCTAACTATGGCTACACCTTC. Translating gives CASSHTGGANYGYTF.

This clonotype was detected ten times or more. The chain carries TRBV5-1 and TRBJ2-7, with TRBD1 matching over 7 bases. The CDR3 is 16 residues long. Trimming cost V 0 bases and J 2 bases; bases outside gene matches: 8. Germline values: CDR1 SGHRS, CDR2 YFSETQ. The CDR3 protein is CASSLVSTGVAYEQYF. For the CDR3, the DNA is TGCGCCAGCAGCTTGGTTTCAACAGGGGTCGCCTACGAGCAGTACTTC.